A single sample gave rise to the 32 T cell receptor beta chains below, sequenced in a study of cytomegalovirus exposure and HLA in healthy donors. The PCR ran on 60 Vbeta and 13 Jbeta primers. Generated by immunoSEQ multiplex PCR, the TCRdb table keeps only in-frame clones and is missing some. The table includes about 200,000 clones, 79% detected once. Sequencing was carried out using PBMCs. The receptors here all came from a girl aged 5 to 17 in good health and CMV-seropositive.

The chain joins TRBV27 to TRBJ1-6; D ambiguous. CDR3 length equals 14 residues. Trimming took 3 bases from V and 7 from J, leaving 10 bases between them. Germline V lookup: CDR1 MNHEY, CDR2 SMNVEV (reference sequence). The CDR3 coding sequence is TGTGCCAGCAGTTTGTACCGGAGCAATTCACCCCTCCACTTT. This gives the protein CASSLYRSNSPLHF.

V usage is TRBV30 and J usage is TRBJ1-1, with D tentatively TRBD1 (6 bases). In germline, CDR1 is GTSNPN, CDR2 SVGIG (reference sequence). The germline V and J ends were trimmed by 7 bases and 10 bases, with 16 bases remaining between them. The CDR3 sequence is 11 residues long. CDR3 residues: CASASGGLAFF. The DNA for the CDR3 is TGTGCCTCCGCCTCCGGGGGGCTAGCTTTCTTT.

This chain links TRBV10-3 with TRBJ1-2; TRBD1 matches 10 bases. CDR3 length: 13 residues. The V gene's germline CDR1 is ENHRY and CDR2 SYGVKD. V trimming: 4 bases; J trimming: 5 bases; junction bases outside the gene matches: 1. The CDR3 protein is CAISGDRGYGYTF. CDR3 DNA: TGTGCCATCAGTGGGGACAGGGGTTATGGCTACACCTTC.

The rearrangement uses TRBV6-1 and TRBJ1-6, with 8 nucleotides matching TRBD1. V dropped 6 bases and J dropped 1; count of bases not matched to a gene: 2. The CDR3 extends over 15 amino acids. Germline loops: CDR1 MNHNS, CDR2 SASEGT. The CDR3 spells CASRQGGSYNSPLHF. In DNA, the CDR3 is TGTGCCAGCAGACAGGGGGGGTCCTATAATTCACCCCTCCACTTT.

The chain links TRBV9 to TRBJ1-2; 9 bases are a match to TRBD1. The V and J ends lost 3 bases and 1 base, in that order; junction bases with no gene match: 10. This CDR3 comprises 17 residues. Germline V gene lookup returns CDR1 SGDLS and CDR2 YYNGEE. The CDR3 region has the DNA TGTGCCAGCAGCGCAGGCTCGGGGACAGGGATTAACTATGGCTACACCTTC. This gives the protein CASSAGSGTGINYGYTF.

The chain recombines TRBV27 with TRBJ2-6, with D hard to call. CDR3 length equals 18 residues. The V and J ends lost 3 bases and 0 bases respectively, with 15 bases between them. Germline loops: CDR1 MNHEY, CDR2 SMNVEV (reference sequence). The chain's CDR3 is CASSFEAPFYSGANVLTF. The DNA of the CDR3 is TGTGCCAGCAGTTTTGAAGCTCCTTTTTACTCTGGGGCCAACGTCCTGACTTTC.

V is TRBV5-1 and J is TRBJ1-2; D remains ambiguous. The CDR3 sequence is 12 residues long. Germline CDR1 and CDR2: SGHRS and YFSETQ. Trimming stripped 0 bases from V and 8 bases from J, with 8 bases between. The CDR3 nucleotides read TGCGCCAGCAGCTTGGGGGGAGCGGGCTACACCTTC. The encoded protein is CASSLGGAGYTF.

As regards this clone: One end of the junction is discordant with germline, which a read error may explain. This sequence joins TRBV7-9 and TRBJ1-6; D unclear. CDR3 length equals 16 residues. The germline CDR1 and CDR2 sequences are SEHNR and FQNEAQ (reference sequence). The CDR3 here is CSSSLAGVGSNSPLHF. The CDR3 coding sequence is TGTTCCAGCAGCCTCGCCGGGGTGGGCTCTAATTCACCCCTCCACTTT.

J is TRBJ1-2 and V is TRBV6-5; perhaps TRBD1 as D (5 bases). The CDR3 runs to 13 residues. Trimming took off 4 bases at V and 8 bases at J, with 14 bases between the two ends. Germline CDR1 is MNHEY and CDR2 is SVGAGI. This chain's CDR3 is CASSSGLITGYTF. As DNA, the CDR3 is TGTGCCAGCAGTTCGGGACTCATTACGGGCTACACCTTC.

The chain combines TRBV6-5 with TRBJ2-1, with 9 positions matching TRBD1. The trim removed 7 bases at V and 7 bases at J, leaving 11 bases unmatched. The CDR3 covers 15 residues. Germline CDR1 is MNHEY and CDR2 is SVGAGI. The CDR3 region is CASNPRGQGKNEQFF. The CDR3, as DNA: TGTGCCAGCAACCCCCGGGGACAGGGTAAGAATGAGCAGTTCTTC.

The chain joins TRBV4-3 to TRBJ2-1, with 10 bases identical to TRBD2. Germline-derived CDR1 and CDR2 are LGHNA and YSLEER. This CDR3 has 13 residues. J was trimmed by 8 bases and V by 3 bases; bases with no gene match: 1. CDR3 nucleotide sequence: TGCGCCAGCAGCCATGGGACTAGCGATGAGCAGTTCTTC. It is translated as CASSHGTSDEQFF.

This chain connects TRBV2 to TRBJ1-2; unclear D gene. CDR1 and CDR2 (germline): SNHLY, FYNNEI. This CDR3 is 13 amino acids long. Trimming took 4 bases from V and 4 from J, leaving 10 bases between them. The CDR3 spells CASSGGSPYGYTF. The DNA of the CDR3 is TGTGCCAGCAGTGGAGGCTCACCCTATGGCTACACCTTC.

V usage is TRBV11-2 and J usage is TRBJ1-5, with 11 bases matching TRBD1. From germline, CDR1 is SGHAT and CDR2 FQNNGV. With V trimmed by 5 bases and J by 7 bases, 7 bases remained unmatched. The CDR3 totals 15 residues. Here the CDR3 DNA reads TGTGCCAGCAGCGCAAAGGGACAGGGGGGACAGCCCCAGCATTTT. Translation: CASSAKGQGGQPQHF.

CDR3 coding DNA: TGTGCCAGCAGCTTCGATATTCAGACAGGGGATTACAATGAGCAGTTCTTC. It codes for CASSFDIQTGDYNEQFF. The V and J genes are TRBV7-6 and TRBJ2-1, with 8 positions matching TRBD1. The CDR3 runs 17 residues. V shed 3 bases, J shed 4 bases, and the junction held 11 bases outside the gene matches. Germline lookup yields CDR1 SGHVS and CDR2 FNYEAQ.

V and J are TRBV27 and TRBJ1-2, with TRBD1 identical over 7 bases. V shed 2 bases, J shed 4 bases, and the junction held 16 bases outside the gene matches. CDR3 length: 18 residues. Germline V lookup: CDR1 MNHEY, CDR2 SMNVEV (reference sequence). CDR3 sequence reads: CASSLRFSGQGGPYGYTF. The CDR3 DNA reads TGTGCCAGCAGTTTACGGTTTTCCGGGCAGGGGGGCCCCTATGGCTACACCTTC.

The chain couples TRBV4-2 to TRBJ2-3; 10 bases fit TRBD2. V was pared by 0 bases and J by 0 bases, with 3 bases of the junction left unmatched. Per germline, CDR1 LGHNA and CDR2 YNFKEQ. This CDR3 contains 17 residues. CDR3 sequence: CASSQEGAGGSTDTQYF. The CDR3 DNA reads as TGTGCCAGCAGCCAAGAAGGAGCGGGGGGGAGCACAGATACGCAGTATTTT.

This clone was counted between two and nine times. In nucleotides, the CDR3 is TGTGCCAGCAGCTCTAGGACTAGCGGGGGGCAGTTCTTC. Translating gives CASSSRTSGGQFF. The chain joins TRBV7-2 to TRBJ2-1, with 13 positions matching TRBD2. Germline V gives CDR1 SGHTA, CDR2 FQGNSA. The junction had 3 bases not matched to a gene; V was cut back by 4 bases and J by 12 bases. This CDR3 region has 13 residues.

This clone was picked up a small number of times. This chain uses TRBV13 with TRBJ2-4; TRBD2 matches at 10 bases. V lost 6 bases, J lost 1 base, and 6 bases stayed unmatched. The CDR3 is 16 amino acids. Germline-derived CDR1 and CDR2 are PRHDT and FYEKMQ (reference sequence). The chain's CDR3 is CASSRGSGGAKNIQYF. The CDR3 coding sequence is TGTGCCAGCAGTAGAGGTAGCGGGGGGGCCAAAAACATTCAGTACTTC.

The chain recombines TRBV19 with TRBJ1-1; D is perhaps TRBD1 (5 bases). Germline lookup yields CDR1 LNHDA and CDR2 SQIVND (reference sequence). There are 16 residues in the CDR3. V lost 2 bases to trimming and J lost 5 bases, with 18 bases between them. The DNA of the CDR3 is TGTGCCAGTAGTATAAGGGCGGACACCTCAGGGACTGAAGCTTTCTTT. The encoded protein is CASSIRADTSGTEAFF.

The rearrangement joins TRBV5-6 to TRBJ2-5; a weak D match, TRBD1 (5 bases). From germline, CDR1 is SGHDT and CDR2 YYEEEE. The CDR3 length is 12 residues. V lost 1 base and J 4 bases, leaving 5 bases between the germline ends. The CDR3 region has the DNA TGTGCCAGCAGCTTGAGGGGAGAGACCCAGTACTTC. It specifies CASSLRGETQYF.

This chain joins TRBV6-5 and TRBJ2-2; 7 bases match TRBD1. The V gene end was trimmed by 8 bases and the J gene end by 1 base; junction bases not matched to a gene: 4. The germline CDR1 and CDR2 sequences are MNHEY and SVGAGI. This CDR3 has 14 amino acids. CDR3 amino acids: CASLNRGNTGELFF. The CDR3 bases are TGTGCCAGCCTCAACAGGGGGAACACCGGGGAGCTGTTTTTT.

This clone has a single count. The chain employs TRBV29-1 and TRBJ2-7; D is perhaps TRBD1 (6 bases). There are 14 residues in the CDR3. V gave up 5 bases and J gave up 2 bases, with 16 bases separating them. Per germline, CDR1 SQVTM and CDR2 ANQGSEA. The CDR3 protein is CSVNLQGRAYEQYF. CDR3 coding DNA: TGCAGCGTTAACCTCCAGGGGCGAGCCTACGAGCAGTACTTC.

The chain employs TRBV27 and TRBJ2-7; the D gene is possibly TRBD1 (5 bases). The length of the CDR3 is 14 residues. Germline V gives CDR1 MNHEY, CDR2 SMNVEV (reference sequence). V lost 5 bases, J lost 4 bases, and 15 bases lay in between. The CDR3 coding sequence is TGTGCCAGCAGTCAAGGGGTGGGTCTTTACGAGCAGTACTTC. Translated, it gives CASSQGVGLYEQYF.

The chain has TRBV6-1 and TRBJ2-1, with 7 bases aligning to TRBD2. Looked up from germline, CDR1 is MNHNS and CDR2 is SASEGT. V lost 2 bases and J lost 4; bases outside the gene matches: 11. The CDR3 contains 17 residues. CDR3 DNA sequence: TGTGCCAGCAGTGAACAACCAGTAGCGGGCGCTTACAATGAGCAGTTCTTC. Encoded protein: CASSEQPVAGAYNEQFF.

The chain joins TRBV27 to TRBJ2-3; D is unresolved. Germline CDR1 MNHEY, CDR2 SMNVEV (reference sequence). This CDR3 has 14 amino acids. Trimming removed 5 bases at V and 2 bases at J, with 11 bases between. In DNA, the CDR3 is TGTGCCAGCAGTCCTACGTTGGTCACAGATACGCAGTATTTT. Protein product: CASSPTLVTDTQYF.

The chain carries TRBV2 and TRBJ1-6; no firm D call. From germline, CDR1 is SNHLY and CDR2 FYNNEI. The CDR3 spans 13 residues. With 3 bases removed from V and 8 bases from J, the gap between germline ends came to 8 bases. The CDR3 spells CASSEERDSPLHF. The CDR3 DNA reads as TGTGCCAGCAGTGAGGAGAGGGATTCACCCCTCCACTTT.

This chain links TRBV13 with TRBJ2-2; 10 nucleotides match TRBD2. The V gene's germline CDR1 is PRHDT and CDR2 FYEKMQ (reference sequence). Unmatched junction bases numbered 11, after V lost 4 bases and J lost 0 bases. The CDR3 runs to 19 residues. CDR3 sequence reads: CASSSPFPSGGANTGELFF. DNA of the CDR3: TGTGCCAGCAGCTCCCCTTTCCCCAGCGGGGGGGCGAACACCGGGGAGCTGTTTTTT. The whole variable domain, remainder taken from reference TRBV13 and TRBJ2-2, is AAGVIQSPRHLIKEKRETATLKCYPIPRHDTVYWYQQGPGQDPQFLISFYEKMQSDKGSIPDRFSAQQFSDYHSELNMSSLELGDSALYFCASSSPFPSGGANTGELFFGEGSRLTVL.

Here the CDR3 DNA reads TGCGCCAGCAGCTTGAAAGGACAGCTAACCCGTCCAGGAGAGACCCAGTACTTC. This encodes CASSLKGQLTRPGETQYF. The V call is TRBV5-1, the J call TRBJ2-5; TRBD1 is a possible D gene (6 bases). The V gene lost 1 base and the J gene lost 4 bases, with 23 bases spanning the gap. The germline CDR1 and CDR2 sequences are SGHRS and YFSETQ. The CDR3 consists of 18 residues.

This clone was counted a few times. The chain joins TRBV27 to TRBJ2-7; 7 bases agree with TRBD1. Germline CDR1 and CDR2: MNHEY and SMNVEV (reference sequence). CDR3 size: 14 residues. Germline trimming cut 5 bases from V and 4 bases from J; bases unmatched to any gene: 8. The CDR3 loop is CASSTRDSQYEQYF. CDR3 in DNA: TGTGCCAGCAGTACACGGGACAGTCAATACGAGCAGTACTTC.

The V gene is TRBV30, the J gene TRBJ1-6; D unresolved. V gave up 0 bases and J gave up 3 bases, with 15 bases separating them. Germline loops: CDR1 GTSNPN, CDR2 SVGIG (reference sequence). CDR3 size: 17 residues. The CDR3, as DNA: TGTGCCTGGAGTGTATATCGGACTTCCCTCTATAATTCACCCCTCCACTTT. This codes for CAWSVYRTSLYNSPLHF. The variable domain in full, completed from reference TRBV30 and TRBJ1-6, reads SQTIHQWPATLVQPVGSPLSLECTVEGTSNPNLYWYRQAAGRGLQLLFYSVGIGQISSEVPQNLSASRPQDRQFILSSKKLLLSDSGFYLCAWSVYRTSLYNSPLHFGNGTRLTVT.

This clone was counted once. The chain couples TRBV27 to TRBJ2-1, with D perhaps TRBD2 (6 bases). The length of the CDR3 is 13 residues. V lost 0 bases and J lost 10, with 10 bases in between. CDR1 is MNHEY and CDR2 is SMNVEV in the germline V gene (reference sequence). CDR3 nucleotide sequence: TGTGCCAGCAGTTTATCCCCAGGAGGGGAGCAGTTCTTC. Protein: CASSLSPGGEQFF.

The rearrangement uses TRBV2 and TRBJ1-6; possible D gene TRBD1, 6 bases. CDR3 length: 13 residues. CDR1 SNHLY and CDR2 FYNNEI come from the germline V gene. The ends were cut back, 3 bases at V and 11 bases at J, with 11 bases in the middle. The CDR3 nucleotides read TGTGCCAGCAGTGAGGGGGGGCCGCCACCCCTCCACTTT. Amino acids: CASSEGGPPPLHF.